Listed below are T cell receptor beta chains from one sample, sequenced in a study of radiation and T cells in renal cell carcinoma. Repertoires were generated with immunoSEQ multiplex PCR, while TCRdb's copy carries only in-frame clones and drops some. The sample holds about 76,000 clones; 80% to 90% are singletons and the top ten take over 5.5%. Source: blood, taken from a patient whose treatment included radiotherapy and nephrectomy. The receptors shown here come from a woman aged 70 to 79 with renal cell carcinoma. CDR3s include the opening cysteine and the closing phenylalanine or tryptophan. The D gene is left open where the match is weak. Size is omitted from some rows. Given values are once, few, many or a class for expanded clones.

>TRBJ1-2|.|TRBV5-1|.
CASSTQPGRGAEVYGYTF
TGCGCCAGCAGCACCCAACCGGGCAGGGGTGCGGAAGTCTATGGCTACACCTTC
>TRBJ2-3|.|TRBV19|.
CASSIKSSRHYTDTQYF
TGTGCCAGTAGTATTAAGTCATCGCGACACTACACAGATACGCAGTATTTT
>TRBJ2-1|.|TRBV11-3|TRBD2
CASSLAAGGSYNEQFF
TGTGCCAGCAGCTTGGCCGCGGGGGGATCCTACAATGAGCAGTTCTTC
>TRBJ2-7|.|TRBV10-3|.
CAARPDRSSYEQYF
TGTGCCGCCCGGCCCGACAGGAGCTCCTACGAGCAGTACTTC
>TRBJ2-7|.|TRBV6-1|.
CASRLTQEQDF
TGTGCCAGCAGACTGACGCAGGAGCAGGACTTC
>TRBJ2-7|.|TRBV7-2|TRBD1
CASRPGTGGVYEQYF
TGTGCCAGCAGACCCGGGACAGGGGGCGTCTACGAGCAGTACTTC
>TRBJ1-3|.|TRBV11-3|.
CASSASQGSGNTIYF
TGTGCCAGCAGCGCCTCACAGGGCTCTGGAAACACCATATATTTT
>TRBJ2-7|once|TRBV10-1|.
CASSGGLYEQYF
TGCGCCAGCAGTGGAGGCTTGTACGAGCAGTACTTC
>TRBJ1-4|.|TRBV7-9|TRBD1
CASSLGTGEKLFF
TGTGCCAGCAGCTTAGGGACAGGGGAAAAACTGTTTTTT
>TRBJ1-5|.|TRBV27|.
CASSLWQGPYSNQPQHF
TGTGCCAGCAGTTTATGGCAGGGGCCCTATAGCAATCAGCCCCAGCATTTT
>TRBJ1-5|.|TRBV21-1|.
CASSTPAHCNQPQHF
TGTGCCAGCAGCACCCCAGCCCACTGTAATCAGCCCCAGCATTTT
>TRBJ1-2|.|TRBV7-3|TRBD1
CASSRTGVNGYTF
TGTGCCAGCAGCCGGACAGGGGTAAACGGCTACACCTTC
>TRBJ2-3|.|TRBV14|TRBD2
CASSHQAGGRTDTQYF
TGTGCCAGCAGCCACCAAGCGGGGGGTAGGACAGATACGCAGTATTTT
>TRBJ2-3|.|TRBV28|TRBD2
CASSFTRGGGADTQYF
TGTGCCAGCAGTTTTACTCGCGGGGGAGGAGCAGATACGCAGTATTTT
>TRBJ1-1|once|TRBV11-2|.
CASSFLQGRGTLNTEAFF
TGTGCCAGCAGCTTCCTTCAGGGCAGAGGGACCTTGAACACTGAAGCTTTCTTT
>TRBJ1-3|.|TRBV5-4|TRBD1
CASSSFGGTGKTGNTIYF
TGTGCCAGCAGCTCCTTTGGGGGGACAGGGAAAACTGGAAACACCATATATTTT
>TRBJ1-2|.|TRBV25-1|.
CASSQGWNYGYTF
TGTGCCAGTAGCCAGGGTTGGAACTATGGCTACACCTTC
>TRBJ2-1|.|TRBV6-5|.
CASSATRDYNEQFF
TGTGCCAGCAGCGCTACAAGGGATTACAATGAGCAGTTCTTC
>TRBJ2-1|.|TRBV6-5|.
CASSRRVYNEQFF
TGTGCCAGCAGCCGACGGGTCTACAATGAGCAGTTCTTC
>TRBJ1-1|.|TRBV4-1|TRBD1
CASSYKQGKNTEAFF
TGCGCCAGCAGCTATAAACAGGGGAAGAACACTGAAGCTTTCTTT
>TRBJ2-7|once|TRBV5-1|TRBD2
CASSLESGGSYEQYF
TGCGCCAGCAGCTTGGAAAGCGGGGGGTCCTACGAGCAGTACTTC
>TRBJ1-2|.|TRBV5-8|TRBD1
CASSLGTGGADGYTF
TGTGCCAGCAGCTTGGGGACAGGGGGCGCCGATGGCTACACCTTC
>TRBJ1-1|few|TRBV5-1|.
CASSLVDTEAFF
TGCGCCAGCAGCTTGGTCGACACTGAAGCTTTCTTT
>TRBJ2-4|.|TRBV14|.
CASSLSGSGNIQYF
TGTGCCAGCAGCCTTTCGGGGTCAGGGAACATTCAGTACTTC
>TRBJ2-1|.|TRBV19|TRBD2
CASSIGSGGPNEQFF
TGTGCCAGTAGTATAGGTAGCGGGGGCCCCAATGAGCAGTTCTTC
>TRBJ2-7|.|TRBV4-2|.
CASSQDPGPFEAYEQYF
TGTGCCAGCAGCCAAGATCCGGGGCCATTTGAAGCCTACGAGCAGTACTTC
>TRBJ1-3|.|TRBV5-6|.
CASSLGVGNSGNTIYF
TGTGCCAGCAGCTTGGGGGTAGGGAACTCTGGAAACACCATATATTTT
>TRBJ1-5|.|TRBV6-6|TRBD1
CASNPGTGLISQPQHF
TGTGCCAGCAACCCGGGGACAGGGTTAATAAGTCAGCCCCAGCATTTT
>TRBJ1-5|once|TRBV5-4|.
CASSLVWGNQPQHF
TGTGCCAGCAGCTTGGTTTGGGGCAATCAGCCCCAGCATTTT